The rows below give T cell receptor beta chains drawn from one sample of a study of cytomegalovirus exposure and HLA in healthy donors. Data came from immunoSEQ multiplex PCR; TCRdb stores just in-frame clones and leaves some out. Among fewer than 100,000 clones listed, around 77% were seen once. Sequencing was done on a sample of PBMCs. These TCRs come from a man in his forties in good health and CMV-seronegative. The CDR3 runs from the conserved cysteine through the conserved F or W. D genes are given only for firm matches. Expanded clones are given a class, and other clones once, few, many or no size at all.

d_gene,abundance,j_gene,v_gene,CDR3aa,CDR3nt
TRBD2,few,TRBJ2-3,TRBV30,CAWNGGGTDTQYF,TGTGCCTGGAATGGCGGGGGTACAGATACGCAGTATTTT
TRBD1,NA,TRBJ1-5,TRBV19,CASSRDRPNPNQPQHF,TGTGCCAGTAGTAGGGACAGGCCCAACCCCAATCAGCCCCAGCATTTT
NA,NA,TRBJ2-7,TRBV5-1,CASSPSETAWDEQYF,TGCGCCAGCAGCCCGTCGGAGACGGCCTGGGACGAGCAGTACTTC
NA,NA,TRBJ1-5,TRBV19,CASGGDRGNQPQHF,TGTGCCAGTGGGGGGGATCGGGGCAATCAGCCCCAGCATTTT
TRBD2,NA,TRBJ2-7,TRBV5-1,CASSDGLASLGEQYF,TGCGCCAGCAGCGACGGACTAGCGTCTTTGGGCGAGCAGTACTTC
NA,NA,TRBJ1-1,TRBV19,CASRMMENEAFF,TGTGCCAGTAGAATGATGGAGAATGAAGCTTTCTTT
NA,NA,TRBJ1-5,TRBV6-5,CASSYSRSPQPQHF,TGTGCCAGCAGTTACTCGAGAAGTCCCCAGCCCCAGCATTTT
NA,NA,TRBJ2-7,TRBV29-1,CSVVSGSYEQYF,TGCAGCGTTGTCAGCGGGTCCTACGAGCAGTACTTC
TRBD1,NA,TRBJ2-7,TRBV6-5,CASNGQGSHEQYF,TGTGCCAGCAACGGACAGGGGTCCCACGAGCAGTACTTC
NA,NA,TRBJ2-7,TRBV2,CASSVNRYYEQYF,TGTGCCAGCAGTGTAAACAGGTACTACGAGCAGTACTTC
TRBD1,NA,TRBJ1-2,TRBV7-6,CASSLALPGQGAGYTF,TGTGCCAGCAGCTTAGCGCTGCCGGGACAGGGGGCGGGCTACACCTTC
TRBD2,NA,TRBJ2-3,TRBV27,CASSLSLAGGTDTQYF,TGTGCCAGCAGTTTAAGTCTAGCGGGAGGCACAGATACGCAGTATTTT
TRBD1,NA,TRBJ1-5,TRBV27,CASRGVGTVKSSQHF,TGTGCCAGCAGGGGGGTTGGGACAGTCAAATCCTCCCAGCATTTT
TRBD1,NA,TRBJ1-4,TRBV28,CASSPTGAGNEKLFF,TGTGCCAGCAGTCCGACAGGGGCTGGGAATGAAAAACTGTTTTTT
NA,medium-sized,TRBJ2-7,TRBV7-9,CASSAYYEQYF,TGTGCCAGCAGCGCCTATTACGAGCAGTACTTC
NA,NA,TRBJ1-2,TRBV7-3,CASSLMGGGDGYTF,TGTGCCAGCAGCTTAATGGGTGGGGGGGATGGCTACACCTTC